The 8 T cell receptor beta chains below come from one sample, sequenced in a study of PD-1 blockade in classical Hodgkin lymphoma. Measured with immunoSEQ multiplex PCR; TCRdb has only the in-frame clones, and not every one. The table lists over 10,000 clones, around 80% of them singletons. With no exception, relapse followed autologous stem cell transplantation in all patients, and brentuximab vedotin exposure varied. The specimen comprised peripheral blood mononuclear cells (PBMCs), sampled at baseline. The receptors here all came from a human donor with classical Hodgkin lymphoma.

CDR3 sequence (DNA): TGCGCCAGCAGCCAAGAAGAGGGTCCCTATGGCTACACCTTC. This translates into CASSQEEGPYGYTF. The V and J genes are TRBV4-1 and TRBJ1-2; the D is unclear. V was clipped by 0 bases and J by 4 bases, with 9 bases between them. The germline CDR1 and CDR2 sequences are MGHRA and YSYEKL. The CDR3 has 14 amino acids.

The chain carries TRBV2 and TRBJ1-4; D is unresolved. The CDR3 runs 14 residues. Per germline, CDR1 SNHLY and CDR2 FYNNEI. Trimming cost V 6 bases and J 5 bases, with 13 bases left between them. Written as DNA, the CDR3 is TGTGCCAGCAGAGAACCAGGCTCAAATGAAAAACTGTTTTTT. This sequence encodes CASREPGSNEKLFF.

DNA of the CDR3: TGCGCCAGCAGCCGTAGACAGGGGGATTTCTACTATGGCTACACCTTC. As protein: CASSRRQGDFYYGYTF. V usage is TRBV5-1 and J usage is TRBJ1-2; 9 nucleotides agree with TRBD1. Per the germline V gene, CDR1 is SGHRS and CDR2 is YFSETQ. Germline trimming cut 4 bases from V and 3 bases from J; bases unmatched to any gene: 10. The CDR3 contains 16 residues.

This chain joins TRBV27 and TRBJ1-6; D gene ambiguous. The CDR3 consists of 12 residues. Deletions cut 3 bases from V and 8 bases from J, with 5 bases between. CDR1 and CDR2 (germline): MNHEY, SMNVEV (reference sequence). CDR3 coding DNA: TGTGCCAGCAGTTTTGTAGATTCACCCCTCCACTTT. It translates to CASSFVDSPLHF.

This rearrangement joins TRBV7-8 to TRBJ2-3; 10 bases match TRBD1. The V gene end was trimmed by 0 bases and the J gene end by 6 bases; junction bases not matched to a gene: 9. The CDR3 is 17 amino acids. Germline-derived CDR1 and CDR2 are SGHVS and FQNEAQ. CDR3 in DNA: TGTGCCAGCAGCTTAGCGGCTACCGGGACAGGGGCGGATACGCAGTATTTT. The encoded protein is CASSLAATGTGADTQYF.

V gene TRBV30 combines with J gene TRBJ2-7, with 14 bases that match TRBD2. The CDR3 runs 14 residues. The J segment lost 3 bases and the V segment lost 5 bases, leaving 3 bases of the junction unmatched. From germline, CDR1 is GTSNPN and CDR2 SVGIG (reference sequence). CDR3 in amino acids: CAWEGTSGGYEQYF. The CDR3 bases are TGTGCCTGGGAGGGGACTAGCGGGGGCTACGAGCAGTACTTC.

The rearrangement uses TRBV4-3 and TRBJ2-4, with 9 bases aligning to TRBD1. Losses at the gene ends were 0 bases for V and 2 bases for J; bases not matched to a gene: 5. The CDR3 consists of 17 residues. Germline V lookup: CDR1 LGHNA, CDR2 YSLEER. As DNA, the CDR3 is TGCGCCAGCAGCCAAGATTGGGGGACAGGGACCAAAAACATTCAGTACTTC. This encodes CASSQDWGTGTKNIQYF.

The V gene is TRBV4-1, the J gene TRBJ1-5, with D unclear. Trimming took off 3 bases at V and 5 bases at J, with 17 bases between the two ends. The length of the CDR3 is 16 residues. CDR1 MGHRA and CDR2 YSYEKL come from the germline V gene. CDR3 residues: CASSHRWEWGYQPQHF. The CDR3 DNA reads as TGCGCCAGCAGCCATCGATGGGAGTGGGGATATCAGCCCCAGCATTTT.